The source of this T cell receptor (beta chain) is a study of OX40 agonist ivuxolimab in advanced cancers. The count of this clone is one. Profiled with immunoSEQ multiplex PCR; TCRdb holds only in-frame clones, not every one. The sample has about 23,000 clones, roughly 80% seen once. The specimen was CD4+ or CD8+ T cells sorted from blood, collected in a trial of the OX40 agonist ivuxolimab. The sequence came from an adult with an advanced solid tumor such as melanoma, head and neck, liver or kidney cancer.

The CDR3: CAISEGTGSYNEQFF. The CDR3 nucleotides read TGTGCCATCAGTGAGGGGACAGGGAGCTACAATGAGCAGTTCTTC. The V call is TRBV10-3, the J call TRBJ2-1, with TRBD1 identical over 9 bases. V shed 2 bases and J 3 bases; nucleotides not matched to a gene: 2. The germline gives CDR1 ENHRY, CDR2 SYGVKD. This CDR3 comprises 15 residues.